The sequence of this TCR beta chain was determined in a study of cytotoxic CD8 clonotypes in ibrutinib-treated CLL. General study results and limits: Baseline clonality, above age-matched healthy donor levels, tracked circulating CD8+ T-cell counts.

CDR3 length: 11 amino acids. The ends were cut back, 8 bases at V and 3 bases at J, with 8 bases in the middle. Looked up from germline, CDR1 is MNHEY and CDR2 is SMNVEV (reference sequence). Within the sample, this clone is large. The antigen remains unidentified. Only in-frame clones appear in the TCRdb table, and some are missing; sequencing was by immunoSEQ multiplex PCR. This repertoire shows about 60,000 clones, around 60% found once; its top ten account for over 20%. This material consisted of PBMCs, taken after 24 months of ibrutinib treatment. This sequence originates from a human donor with chronic lymphocytic leukemia. This chain joins TRBV27 and TRBJ2-7; D is uncertain. Here the CDR3 DNA reads TGTGCCAGCGGTACGGTCTACGAGCAGTACGTC. Its protein is CASGTVYEQYV.